Listed below are T cell receptor beta chains from one sample, sequenced in a study of blood T cell repertoires in COVID-19. Here immunoSEQ multiplex PCR was the method, and the copy in TCRdb shows in-frame clones only, minus some. The sample has 35,000 to 55,000 clones, around 86% seen once. Sequences were obtained from peripheral blood. The source is a human donor in a cohort sampled during active COVID-19. Both conserved end residues are trimmed from each CDR3.

V	J	CDR3
TRBV6-5	TRBJ1-6	ASRTGTGNSPLH
TRBV9	TRBJ2-5	ASSGSGSPGWETQY
TRBV9	TRBJ1-2	ASNQNKNYGYT
TRBV24-1	TRBJ1-4	ATSVPGQGGEKLF
TRBV30	TRBJ1-3	AWSVSGNTIY
TRBV6-7	TRBJ2-1	ASSPPTSGGRNEQF
TRBV7-9	TRBJ2-1	ASSQTASGEQF
TRBV19	TRBJ2-7	ASSREGQFAYEQY
TRBV5-1	TRBJ2-5	ASSLSGTGETQY
TRBV3-1/TRBV3-2	TRBJ1-5	ASSQGTDSNQPQH
TRBV3-1/TRBV3-2	TRBJ2-2	ASSQPGLAGDTGELF
TRBV6-5	TRBJ2-1	ASGITGNNEQF
TRBV20-1	TRBJ1-5	SASPGGQYSNQPQH
TRBV7-8	TRBJ2-7	ASSSLAGARDEQY
TRBV2	TRBJ1-5	ASSEAPLGNQPQH